What follows are 7 T cell receptor beta chains derived from one specimen sequenced in a study of Ad26.COV2.S vaccination and SARS-CoV-2 variants. Treatment given: over 15 received Ad26.COV2.S at low or high dose, single or two shots; roughly five received placebo; per-sample allocation not given. The study sampled participants on day 63 after the first vaccine or placebo injection. Clones were read by immunoSEQ multiplex PCR, and TCRdb kept only the in-frame ones, dropping some. The data show under 500,000 clones, with 80% to 95% seen just once and more than 1.5% held by the top ten. The sample here was peripheral blood, taken in a trial of Ad26.COV2.S vaccine versus placebo. All receptors derive from a person aged 18-65 years who received the Ad26.COV2.S COVID-19 vaccine or a placebo.

The V gene is TRBV6-1, the J gene TRBJ1-2; D may be TRBD1 (6 bases). V was shortened by 7 bases and J by 4 bases, with 16 bases between the two germline ends. From germline, CDR1 is MNHNS and CDR2 SASEGT. CDR3 length: 14 residues. This CDR3 reads CASIRRGTLYGYTF. The CDR3 nucleotides read TGTGCCAGCATTAGGAGGGGGACCCTCTATGGCTACACCTTC.

This chain's CDR3 is CATSTTGNEQYF. DNA of the CDR3: TGTGCCACCAGTACGACAGGGAACGAGCAGTACTTC. The chain carries TRBV24-1 and TRBJ2-7; the match to TRBD1 covers 7 bases. The CDR3 is 12 residues long. The V gene end was trimmed by 6 bases and the J gene end by 5 bases; junction bases not matched to a gene: 3. Germline V CDR1 and CDR2: KGHDR, SFDVKD.

The chain couples TRBV11-2 to TRBJ2-7; TRBD2 agrees at 13 bases. V shed 4 bases, J shed 3 bases, and the junction held 3 bases outside the gene matches. The CDR3 consists of 15 residues. Germline V CDR1 and CDR2: SGHAT, FQNNGV. Written as DNA, the CDR3 is TGTGCCAGCAGCTCTGGACTAGCGGGAGTCTACGAGCAGTACTTC. Translated: CASSSGLAGVYEQYF.

This sequence joins TRBV7-9 and TRBJ2-2, with 8 bases identical to TRBD1. CDR1 and CDR2 (germline): SEHNR, FQNEAQ (reference sequence). The CDR3 is 18 residues long. The V gene end was trimmed by 0 bases and the J gene end by 4 bases; junction bases not matched to a gene: 10. The CDR3 DNA reads TGTGCCAGCAGCTTAGCCCCATACCGGGACAGGACCACCGGGGAGCTGTTTTTT. Translated: CASSLAPYRDRTTGELFF.

V usage is TRBV11-2 and J usage is TRBJ2-3; 13 bases match TRBD2. This CDR3 comprises 18 residues. Looked up from germline, CDR1 is SGHAT and CDR2 is FQNNGV. With V trimmed by 5 bases and J by 5 bases, 13 bases remained unmatched. The CDR3 sequence is CASSLGLAGDGFGDTQYF. The DNA for the CDR3 is TGTGCCAGCAGCCTAGGACTAGCGGGGGATGGGTTCGGAGATACGCAGTATTTT.

The V call is TRBV18, the J call TRBJ1-2; TRBD1 might be the D (5 bases). Germline V gives CDR1 KGHSH, CDR2 LQKENI. The ends were cut back, 2 bases at V and 3 bases at J, with 10 bases in the middle. The CDR3 loop spans 14 amino acids. The CDR3 sequence: CASSPLEGYYGYTF. The CDR3 bases are TGTGCCAGCTCACCATTGGAGGGGTACTATGGCTACACCTTC.

This chain joins TRBV5-4 and TRBJ2-3, with 13 bases that match TRBD2. CDR1 and CDR2 (germline): SGHNT, YYREEE (reference sequence). With 4 bases clipped from V and 2 bases from J, the junction kept 7 bases outside the gene matches. The CDR3 extends over 17 amino acids. CDR3 region: CASSQGLAGILTDTQYF. CDR3 nucleotides: TGTGCCAGCAGCCAGGGACTAGCGGGGATCCTCACAGATACGCAGTATTTT.